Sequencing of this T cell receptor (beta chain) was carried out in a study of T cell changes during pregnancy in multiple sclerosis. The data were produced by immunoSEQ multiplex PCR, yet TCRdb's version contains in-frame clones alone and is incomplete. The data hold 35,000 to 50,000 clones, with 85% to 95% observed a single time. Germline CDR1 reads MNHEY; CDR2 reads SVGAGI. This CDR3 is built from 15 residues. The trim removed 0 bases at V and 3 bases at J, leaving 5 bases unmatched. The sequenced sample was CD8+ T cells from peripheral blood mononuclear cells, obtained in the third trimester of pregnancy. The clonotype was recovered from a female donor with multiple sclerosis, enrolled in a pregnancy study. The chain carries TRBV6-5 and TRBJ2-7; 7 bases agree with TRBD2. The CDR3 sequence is CASSYSKASGYEQYF. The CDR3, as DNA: TGTGCCAGCAGTTACTCGAAGGCTAGCGGCTACGAGCAGTACTTC.